The 17 T cell receptor beta chains below were found in one sample sequenced in a study of cytomegalovirus exposure and HLA in healthy donors. Assay used: immunoSEQ multiplex PCR; TCRdb lists only in-frame clones, some missing. This sample yields about 250,000 clones, of which roughly 90% are seen a single time; about 12% belongs to the top ten. Sequenced input: PBMCs. Source of these receptors: a man between 18 and 29 years old in good health and CMV-seropositive.

The chain joins TRBV7-8 to TRBJ1-2; D is unclear. This CDR3 has 12 residues. V lost 3 bases and J 8 bases, leaving 10 bases between the germline ends. Germline-derived CDR1 and CDR2 are SGHVS and FQNEAQ. As DNA, the CDR3 is TGTGCCAGCAGCTTCTCTCTAGGCGGCTACACCTTC. It specifies CASSFSLGGYTF.

V is TRBV11-3 and J is TRBJ1-1; 7 nucleotides line up with TRBD1. The germline CDR1 and CDR2 sequences are SGHNT and YENEEA. The V segment lost 6 bases and the J segment 2 bases; nucleotides outside the gene matches: 3. CDR3 length: 13 amino acids. This CDR3 is CASRGQENTEAFF. The CDR3 DNA reads as TGTGCCAGCAGAGGACAGGAAAACACTGAAGCTTTCTTT.

This chain uses TRBV10-1 with TRBJ1-2, with D possibly matching TRBD1 (5 bases). V was trimmed by 3 bases and J by 3 bases, leaving 5 bases between them. The CDR3 contains 12 residues. The germline V gene encodes CDR1 WNHNN and CDR2 SYGVQD (reference sequence). The CDR3 region is CASSDRDYGYTF. CDR3 DNA: TGCGCCAGCAGTGACAGGGACTATGGCTACACCTTC.

The rearrangement links TRBV5-5 to TRBJ1-4; D unresolved. V was pared by 1 base and J by 8 bases, with 6 bases between. The CDR3 sequence is 12 residues long. The germline CDR1 and CDR2 sequences are SGHKS and YYEKEE (reference sequence). CDR3 DNA sequence: TGTGCCAGCAGCTTGAAAGGCGAAAAACTGTTTTTT. It yields the protein CASSLKGEKLFF.

V is TRBV27 and J is TRBJ1-5; the D gene is possibly TRBD1 (5 bases). V lost 3 bases and J lost 7, with 7 bases in between. Germline V gene lookup returns CDR1 MNHEY and CDR2 SMNVEV (reference sequence). This CDR3 is 12 amino acids long. The CDR3 spells CASSFQGQPQHF. Written as DNA, the CDR3 is TGTGCCAGCAGTTTTCAGGGCCAGCCCCAGCATTTT.

The rearrangement uses TRBV6-5 and TRBJ1-2; the D gene is possibly TRBD1 (6 bases). Germline V lookup: CDR1 MNHEY, CDR2 SVGAGI. The CDR3 extends over 14 amino acids. V lost 2 bases, J lost 3 bases, and 10 bases lay in between. This chain's CDR3 is CASSYRGGYYGYTF. The CDR3 region has the DNA TGTGCCAGCAGTTACAGGGGGGGATACTATGGCTACACCTTC.

This sequence joins TRBV11-2 and TRBJ1-2; 8 nucleotides line up with TRBD1. Per germline, CDR1 SGHAT and CDR2 FQNNGV. The CDR3 spans 13 residues. The V segment lost 3 bases and the J segment 8 bases; nucleotides outside the gene matches: 5. Here the CDR3 DNA reads TGTGCCAGCAGCTTTGGCAGGGGGCGAGGCTACACCTTC. It codes for CASSFGRGRGYTF. Combining the CDR3 with reference TRBV11-2 and TRBJ1-2 gives the whole variable domain EAGVAQSPRYKIIEKRQSVAFWCNPISGHATLYWYQQILGQGPKLLIQFQNNGVVDDSQLPKDRFSAERLKGVDSTLKIQPAKLEDSAVYLCASSFGRGRGYTFGSGTRLTVV.

This chain links TRBV9 with TRBJ2-3; the match to TRBD2 covers 8 bases. J was trimmed by 1 base and V by 0 bases; bases with no gene match: 4. CDR3 length: 16 amino acids. The V gene's germline CDR1 is SGDLS and CDR2 YYNGEE. CDR3 in DNA: TGTGCCAGCAGCGTAGGGGCGGGAGGACGCACAGATACGCAGTATTTT. It translates to CASSVGAGGRTDTQYF.

The gene calls are TRBV12-1 and TRBJ1-4. TRBV12-1 is reported as a pseudogene. This CDR3 spans 14 amino acids. Here the CDR3 reads CASSTGGSNEKLFF. In DNA, the CDR3 is TGTGCCAGCAGCACCGGCGGATCCAATGAAAAACTGTTTTTT.

Many counts were recorded for this clone. This chain joins TRBV4-3 and TRBJ1-2; no definite D call. Trimming left V 0 bases short and J 2 bases short, with 10 bases between. The CDR3 contains 15 residues. Germline-derived CDR1 and CDR2 are LGHNA and YSLEER. DNA of the CDR3: TGCGCCAGCAGCCAAGATTTAGCAGTGAACTATGGCTACACCTTC. The encoded protein is CASSQDLAVNYGYTF.

The rearrangement uses TRBV10-3 and TRBJ2-2; no clear D. V was pared by 8 bases and J by 3 bases, with 13 bases between. Looked up from germline, CDR1 is ENHRY and CDR2 is SYGVKD. The CDR3 length is 14 residues. CDR3 bases: TGTGCCATCGGCAACTCGATGGACACCGGGGAGCTGTTTTTT. As protein: CAIGNSMDTGELFF.

This clone has a single count. V and J are TRBV18 and TRBJ1-5; maybe TRBD1 (6 bases). Germline CDR1 reads KGHSH; CDR2 reads LQKENI. CDR3 length: 14 residues. The V end was cut by 3 bases, the J end by 6 bases, with 12 bases between. The CDR3 sequence is CASSPSSRGQPQHF. In DNA, the CDR3 is TGTGCCAGCTCACCCAGTAGCAGGGGTCAGCCCCAGCATTTT. The variable domain in full, with the rest retrieved from reference TRBV18 and TRBJ1-5, is NAGVMQNPRHLVRRRGQEARLRCSPMKGHSHVYWYRQLPEEGLKFMVYLQKENIIDESGMPKERFSAEFPKEGPSILRIQQVVRGDSAAYFCASSPSSRGQPQHFGDGTRLSIL.

The chain carries TRBV19 and TRBJ1-2; possibly TRBD1 for D (5 bases). Germline CDR1 is LNHDA and CDR2 is SQIVND (reference sequence). The germline V and J ends were trimmed by 7 bases and 8 bases, with 17 bases remaining between them. This CDR3 has 13 residues. The CDR3 nucleotides read TGTGCCAGTACGTTTGTTGGGACCTTAGGCTACACCTTC. It encodes CASTFVGTLGYTF.

The chain carries TRBV27 and TRBJ2-3, with 9 bases identical to TRBD2. Losses at the gene ends were 5 bases for V and 2 bases for J; bases not matched to a gene: 2. The V gene's germline CDR1 is MNHEY and CDR2 SMNVEV (reference sequence). The CDR3 has 14 amino acids. For the CDR3, the DNA is TGTGCCAGCAGTGAGCGGGAGGCCACAGATACGCAGTATTTT. Protein: CASSEREATDTQYF.

The chain employs TRBV18 and TRBJ2-1; D unresolved. The CDR3 runs 16 residues. V was shortened by 0 bases and J by 0 bases, with 9 bases between the two germline ends. Germline values: CDR1 KGHSH, CDR2 LQKENI. For the CDR3, the DNA is TGTGCCAGCTCACCACCGTCCAGGTTCTCCTACAATGAGCAGTTCTTC. It encodes CASSPPSRFSYNEQFF.

The chain is built from TRBV19 and TRBJ1-5; D call uncertain. Germline V gene sequence: CDR1 LNHDA, CDR2 SQIVND (reference sequence). The germline V and J ends were trimmed by 7 bases and 2 bases, with 6 bases remaining between them. The CDR3 contains 12 residues. For the CDR3, the DNA is TGTGCCAGTAAGATCGGCAATCAGCCCCAGCATTTT. This translates into CASKIGNQPQHF.

The chain is built from TRBV7-9 and TRBJ2-5; perhaps TRBD2 as D (6 bases). Between the trimmed V and J ends, which lost 2 bases and 7 bases, there was a span of 20 bases. The CDR3 has 16 residues. Germline lookup yields CDR1 SEHNR and CDR2 FQNEAQ (reference sequence). CDR3 in amino acids: CASSLRGTGLRGTQYF. The CDR3 DNA follows: TGTGCCAGCAGCTTACGCGGGACCGGCCTGAGGGGGACCCAGTACTTC.